These 7 T cell receptor beta chains were all obtained from the same sample, sequenced in a study of T-cell memory formation after mild COVID-19. TCRdb independently ran MiXCR on the 5' RACE reads; one entry per CDR3 protein. The sample holds roughly 580,000 distinct CDR3 sequences, approximately 19% seen once. The sequenced sample consisted of PBMCs or a T cell subset sorted from them (not recorded which). These receptors were taken from an adult woman who had mild COVID-19 (a few samples of this study predate the infection). Cell type and time point are not known.

V usage is TRBV6-6 and J usage is TRBJ2-5; 12 positions agree with TRBD2. V shed 6 bases, J shed 4 bases, and the junction held 3 bases outside the gene matches. The CDR3 extends over 14 amino acids. From germline, CDR1 is MNHNY and CDR2 SVGAGI (reference sequence). The CDR3 protein is CASRPGLAGETQYF. DNA for the CDR3: TGTGCCAGCAGGCCGGGACTAGCGGGAGAGACCCAGTACTTC.

The chain has TRBV5-1 and TRBJ2-3; the D is unclear. This CDR3 has 13 residues. Germline V gene data show CDR1 as SGHRS and CDR2 as YFSETQ. Trimming shortened V by 4 bases and J by 4 bases, and 10 bases separated the two germline ends. The CDR3 region has the DNA TGCGCCAGCAGCCTGGAGTTCCCAGATACGCAGTATTTT. It encodes CASSLEFPDTQYF. The full variable domain, completed using reference TRBV5-1 and TRBJ2-3, is KAGVTQTPRYLIKTRGQQVTLSCSPISGHRSVSWYQQTPGQGLQFLFEYFSETQRNKGNFPGRFSGRQFSNSRSEMNVSTLELGDSALYLCASSLEFPDTQYFGPGTRLTVL.

This clonotype was detected a few times. The rearrangement joins TRBV15 to TRBJ1-6; D is ambiguous. V shed 0 bases and J shed 4 bases, with 19 bases lying between them. The CDR3 spans 19 residues. Germline-derived CDR1 and CDR2 are LNHNV and YYDKDF (reference sequence). This CDR3 reads CATSRDPRVEGPYNSPLHF. The CDR3 DNA sequence: TGTGCCACCAGCAGAGATCCCCGGGTAGAAGGCCCTTATAATTCACCCCTCCACTTT.

This chain uses TRBV29-1 with TRBJ2-1; TRBD2 matches at 7 bases. The germline V gene encodes CDR1 SQVTM and CDR2 ANQGSEA. J was trimmed by 3 bases and V by 6 bases; bases with no gene match: 14. The CDR3 length is 16 residues. CDR3 residues: CSVDFDSGHRYNEQFF. CDR3 coding DNA: TGCAGCGTCGACTTCGATAGCGGGCACCGCTACAATGAGCAGTTCTTC.

The V gene is TRBV12-3 or TRBV12-4, the J gene TRBJ1-6; 11 bases are shared with TRBD1. V shed 4 bases and J 6 bases; nucleotides not matched to a gene: 5. This CDR3 spans 16 amino acids. The CDR3 DNA sequence: TGTGCCAGCAGTTCACTAGGGACAGGGGGTAATTCACCCCTCCACTTT. This codes for CASSSLGTGGNSPLHF.

V is TRBV9 and J is TRBJ2-5, with unresolved D. The CDR3 totals 15 residues. V was clipped by 1 base and J by 1 base, with 11 bases between them. Per the germline V gene, CDR1 is SGDLS and CDR2 is YYNGEE. The CDR3 DNA sequence: TGTGCCAGCAGCGTAAATGCGGTAGGCCAAGAGACCCAGTACTTC. Its protein product is CASSVNAVGQETQYF.

The sample holds a few counts of this clonotype. The rearrangement links TRBV24-1 to TRBJ1-1; D remains unclear. This CDR3 contains 13 residues. The V and J ends lost 6 bases and 1 base respectively, with 8 bases between them. Germline loops: CDR1 KGHDR, CDR2 SFDVKD. In DNA form, the CDR3 reads TGTGCCACCAGTCGTACAGCGAACACTGAAGCTTTCTTT. The encoded protein is CATSRTANTEAFF.